Below, 2 T cell receptor beta chains from the same sample are listed, as sequenced in a study of blood T cell repertoires in COVID-19. The table came from immunoSEQ multiplex PCR; TCRdb's copy has only in-frame clones and leaves some out. The data contain approximately 100,000 clones, approximately 91% of them singletons. Sequenced input: peripheral blood. The receptors come from a man aged 60 to 69 with acute or convalescent COVID-19.

The sample holds one count of this clone. This rearrangement joins TRBV3-1 (or the pseudogene TRBV3-2) to TRBJ1-2; possibly TRBD1 for D (6 bases). The V end was cut by 2 bases, the J end by 3 bases, with 10 bases between. This CDR3 is built from 14 residues. Germline CDR1 reads LGHDT; CDR2 reads YNNKEL (reference sequence). In DNA, the CDR3 is TGTGCCAGCAGCCAAAATACAGGGTACTATGGCTACACCTTC. Residues: CASSQNTGYYGYTF.

The chain carries TRBV14 and TRBJ2-7; 9 nucleotides match TRBD2. From germline, CDR1 is SGHDN and CDR2 FVKESK. The V segment lost 1 base and the J segment 3 bases; nucleotides outside the gene matches: 4. This CDR3 is 15 amino acids long. The CDR3 bases are TGTGCCAGCAGCCAAGGACTAGCGGTAATCTACGAGCAGTACTTC. Its protein is CASSQGLAVIYEQYF.